The T cell receptor beta chain under discussion was sequenced for a study of cytomegalovirus exposure and HLA in healthy donors. This CDR3 region has 13 residues. The ends were cut back, 5 bases at V and 7 bases at J, with 12 bases in the middle. Looked up from germline, CDR1 is KGHSH and CDR2 is LQKENI. General study points: Researchers reported in a later analysis that a missense DCLRE1C variant was tied to TCR beta V- and J-gene trimming. From TCR beta sequences, most subjects' HLA-A and HLA-B alleles were reportedly predicted accurately. Immune exposure data for these donors was limited to CMV serostatus. Productive rates of about 87% or about 30% were seen for most TCR beta V segments in an earlier analysis.

Points on this clone: Its antigen remains unknown.

Amplification used 60 Vbeta primers and 13 Jbeta primers. Using immunoSEQ multiplex PCR, the repertoire was profiled, and TCRdb retains in-frame clones only, with some absent. This sample has fewer than 150,000 clones, with around 77% found just once. Material for sequencing was PBMCs. This receptor was identified in a man younger than 45 in good health. The V and J genes are TRBV18 and TRBJ1-5; D might be TRBD1 (5 bases). The CDR3 loop is CASSTQGGQPQHF. CDR3 DNA sequence: TGTGCCAGCTCAACGCAGGGCGGCCAGCCCCAGCATTTT.